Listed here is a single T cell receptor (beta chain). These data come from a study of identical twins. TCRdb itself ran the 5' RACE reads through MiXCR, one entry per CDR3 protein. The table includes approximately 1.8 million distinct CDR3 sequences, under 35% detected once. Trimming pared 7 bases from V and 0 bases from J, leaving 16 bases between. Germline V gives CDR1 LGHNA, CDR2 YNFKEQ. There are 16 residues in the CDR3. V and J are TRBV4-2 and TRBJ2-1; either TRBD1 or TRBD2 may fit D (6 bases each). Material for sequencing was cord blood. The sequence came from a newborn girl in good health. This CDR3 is CASKNEGGYSYNEQFF. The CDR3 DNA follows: TGTGCCAGCAAAAACGAGGGGGGCTACTCCTACAATGAGCAGTTCTTC.